These T cell receptor beta chains were read from a single sample in a study of response to subunit inactivated influenza vaccine. TCRdb recomputed calls from the RT-PCR reads with MiXCR, one row per CDR3 protein. The sample contains more than 600,000 distinct CDR3 sequences, approximately 17% of which appear only once. Sequencing was performed on PBMCs from blood, taken more than 4 days after vaccination. Every receptor here comes from a man aged 45-60 years who received an inactivated influenza vaccine. The CDR3 runs from the conserved cysteine through the conserved F or W. The D gene is left open where the match is weak. Some rows mark clone size as missing; the rest say once, few, many or name a class of expanded clone.

few	TRBJ1-1	TRBV7-2	.	TGTGCCAGCAGCTTAGCTCAGCGACAGTGGAACACTGAAGCTTTCTTT	CASSLAQRQWNTEAFF
.	TRBJ2-4	TRBV28	.	TGTGCCAGCAGTTCACCAAAGGGGAGACAGTACTTC	CASSSPKGRQYF
many	TRBJ1-1	TRBV4-3	.	TGCGCCAGCAGCCAACCTGGGACCGAAAACACTGAAGCTTTCTTT	CASSQPGTENTEAFF
.	TRBJ1-2	TRBV28	.	TGTGCCAGCAGTTTTGAGACAAGGGGCTACACCTTC	CASSFETRGYTF
.	TRBJ2-7	TRBV27	TRBD1	TGTGCCAGCAGATCAGACAGGGCCTCCTACGAGCAGTACTTC	CASRSDRASYEQYF
.	TRBJ2-7	TRBV20-1	TRBD2	TGCAGTGCTCCGAGACTAGCGGGGGCCGGAGAGCAGTACTTC	CSAPRLAGAGEQYF
few	TRBJ2-1	TRBV20-1	.	TGCAGTGCTACGTCACTAGCTTCCAGCTCCTACAATGAGCAGTTCTTC	CSATSLASSSYNEQFF
.	TRBJ2-7	TRBV4-2	.	TGTGCCAGCAGCAAAGGGATAGCCCCCAACTTGTCCGAGCAGTACTTC	CASSKGIAPNLSEQYF
.	TRBJ1-1	TRBV2	.	TGTGCCAGCAGCGTCGACACAATGAACACTGAAGCTTTCTTT	CASSVDTMNTEAFF
.	TRBJ2-2	TRBV7-2	.	TGTGCCAGCAGCTTCTTCGGGGAGCTGTTTTTT	CASSFFGELFF
.	TRBJ2-1	TRBV6-5	.	TGTGCCAGCAGTTACTCGTTTTACAATGAGCAGTTCTTC	CASSYSFYNEQFF
.	TRBJ1-3	TRBV5-1	.	TGCGCCAGCAGCTTGGGCACCTCCTACAGCTCTGGAAACACCATATATTTT	CASSLGTSYSSGNTIYF
.	TRBJ2-2	TRBV5-6	.	TGTGCCAGCAGCTTGTCCCCGGGACCAGCGACCGGGGAGCTGTTTTTT	CASSLSPGPATGELFF
.	TRBJ2-4	TRBV10-3	TRBD2	TGTGCCACCTGTCGGGGGGGGGGAGACAGGCGCAAAAACATTCAGTACTTC	CATCRGGGDRRKNIQYF
few	TRBJ2-7	TRBV4-3	TRBD1	TGCGCCAGCAGCCAAGCCTGGGACAGCTACGAGCAGTACTTC	CASSQAWDSYEQYF
few	TRBJ2-1	TRBV29-1	TRBD1	TGCAGCGTTGAGCAAGCTAGGGGGCGAGGGCTAATCGATGAGCAGTTCTTC	CSVEQARGRGLIDEQFF
.	TRBJ2-3	TRBV7-2	.	TGTGCCAGCAGCCTCAATTTCGGGATTCACACAGATACGCAGTATTTT	CASSLNFGIHTDTQYF
.	TRBJ2-1	TRBV10-3	.	TGTGCCATCAGTGGACAGGAACCGAACTCCTACAATGAGCAGTTCTTC	CAISGQEPNSYNEQFF
many	TRBJ2-3	TRBV7-2	TRBD2	TGTGCCAGCAGCCCGGGACTAGCGGGAGGGTCAGATACGCAGTATTTT	CASSPGLAGGSDTQYF
.	TRBJ2-7	TRBV3-1	.	TGTGCCAGCAGCTTCGAGTGGGCCGGGCCCTACGAGCAGTACTTC	CASSFEWAGPYEQYF
few	TRBJ2-7	TRBV7-8	.	TGTGCCAGCAGCTTAGGATTGGGCAGTAGCTCCTACGAGCAGTACTTC	CASSLGLGSSSYEQYF
many	TRBJ2-3	TRBV12-3/TRBV12-4	.	TGTGCCAGCAGTTTAGCGGGTCAGGGCAGCACAGATACGCAGTATTTT	CASSLAGQGSTDTQYF
few	TRBJ2-3	TRBV29-1	.	TGCAGCGTTAAAGGAGGGCGGGTCACAGATACGCAGTATTTT	CSVKGGRVTDTQYF
.	TRBJ2-5	TRBV6-2/TRBV6-3	.	TGTGCCAGCAGTAACGTCTGGAATCCTCGGGAGACCCAGTACTTC	CASSNVWNPRETQYF
.	TRBJ2-7	TRBV11-1	.	TGTGCCAGCAGCTTAGCGGCTAGGGACATCTCCTACGAGCAGTACTTC	CASSLAARDISYEQYF
.	TRBJ2-5	TRBV21-1	.	TGTGCCAGCAGCAGACCCCTCTGGACAGAAGAGACCCAGTACTTC	CASSRPLWTEETQYF
.	TRBJ2-2	TRBV5-1	TRBD2	TGCGCCAGCAGCTCAGGCTCTAGCGGGAGCTATTTCGGGGAGCTGTTTTTT	CASSSGSSGSYFGELFF
.	TRBJ2-1	TRBV20-1	TRBD2	TGCAGTGCTACAGGCGGGACTAGCGGATACAATGAGCAGTTCTTC	CSATGGTSGYNEQFF
few	TRBJ2-7	TRBV4-2	TRBD2	TGTGCCAGCGGAAAGAGCGGGGCCGACTTCTCCTACGAGCAGTACTTC	CASGKSGADFSYEQYF
.	TRBJ2-7	TRBV6-5	TRBD2	TGTGCCAGCAGTTACTTGCTAGCGGGGATTTACGAGCAGTACTTC	CASSYLLAGIYEQYF
.	TRBJ2-1	TRBV4-3	TRBD2	TGCGCCAGCAGCCAACTTACGGAGCGGGGCTACAATGAGCAGTTCTTC	CASSQLTERGYNEQFF
many	TRBJ2-1	TRBV7-6	.	TGTGCCTCCGGGCAGTACAATGAGCAGTTCTTC	CASGQYNEQFF
.	TRBJ2-1	TRBV4-1	.	TGCGCCAGCAGCCAAGGTGGGAGAAGGAATGAGCAGTTCTTC	CASSQGGRRNEQFF